This T cell receptor beta chain was recorded in a study of blood T cell repertoires in COVID-19. CDR3 length: 15 residues. V dropped 7 bases and J dropped 1 base, with 13 bases sitting between them. Per germline, CDR1 LNHDA and CDR2 SQIVND (reference sequence). Assay used: immunoSEQ multiplex PCR; TCRdb lists only in-frame clones, some missing. The repertoire has roughly 250,000 clones, around 85% of them found once; the top ten carry roughly 3.3%. This receptor was identified in a woman aged 40 to 50 with acute COVID-19. Source material: PBMCs or T cells enriched from blood (not recorded which). This sequence joins TRBV19 and TRBJ1-4, with D tentatively TRBD1 (5 bases). CDR3 region: CASKTVGLTNEKLFF. DNA of the CDR3: TGTGCCAGTAAAACAGTGGGGCTAACTAATGAAAAACTGTTTTTT.